The sequence of this TCR beta chain was determined in a study of T cells in Graves' hyperthyroidism and ophthalmopathy. Overall study: The authors collected peripheral blood at initial diagnosis, before any treatment.

The CDR3 runs to 18 residues. Germline CDR1 is GTSNPN and CDR2 is SVGIG (reference sequence). V was shortened by 0 bases and J by 0 bases, with 20 bases between the two germline ends. Whole-study findings and limits: Ophthalmopathy and stable hyperthyroidism were told apart by a 13 V-J model.

TCR beta CDR3 regions were amplified from RNA. A first-round RT-PCR of the TCR CDR3 used the HTBI primer set. TCRdb redid the calling of the multiplex PCR reads with MiXCR, one entry per CDR3 protein. Counted here are about 560,000 distinct CDR3 sequences, about 14% occurring once; the ten biggest clones make up approximately 15%. This clonotype was observed at least ten times. What it binds is not known. Patients between 18 and 65 years old had hyperthyroidism, newly diagnosed and lasting under 2 months. Lactation, pregnancy, other autoimmune disease or uncontrolled infection excluded patients. Sequenced input: blood. This receptor was identified in a woman between 40 and 50 years old with Graves' hyperthyroidism. V usage is TRBV30 and J usage is TRBJ1-1; a weak D match, TRBD1 (5 bases). The CDR3 bases are TGTGCCTGGAGTGTGTACGGTCTTTGGGGCAGAGTGAACACTGAAGCTTTCTTT. It specifies CAWSVYGLWGRVNTEAFF.